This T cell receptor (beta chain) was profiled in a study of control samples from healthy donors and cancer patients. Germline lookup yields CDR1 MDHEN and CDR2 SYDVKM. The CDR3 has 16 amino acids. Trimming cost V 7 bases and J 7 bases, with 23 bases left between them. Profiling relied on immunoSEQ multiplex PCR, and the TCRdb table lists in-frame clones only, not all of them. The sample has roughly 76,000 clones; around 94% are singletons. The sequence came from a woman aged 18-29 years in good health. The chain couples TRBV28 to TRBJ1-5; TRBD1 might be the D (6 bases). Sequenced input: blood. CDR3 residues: CASMWGGSYSFQPQHF. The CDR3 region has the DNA TGTGCCAGCATGTGGGGGGGCTCTTATTCCTTCCAGCCCCAGCATTTT.